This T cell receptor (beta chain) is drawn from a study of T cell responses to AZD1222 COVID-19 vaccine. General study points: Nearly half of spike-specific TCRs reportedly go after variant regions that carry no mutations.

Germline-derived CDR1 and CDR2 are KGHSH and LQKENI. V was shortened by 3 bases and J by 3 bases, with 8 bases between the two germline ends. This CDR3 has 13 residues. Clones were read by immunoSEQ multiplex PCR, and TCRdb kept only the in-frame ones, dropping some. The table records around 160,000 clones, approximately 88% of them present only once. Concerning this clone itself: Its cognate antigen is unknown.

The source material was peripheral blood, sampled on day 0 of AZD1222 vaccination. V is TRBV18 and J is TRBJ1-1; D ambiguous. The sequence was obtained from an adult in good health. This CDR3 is CASSPSRDTEAFF. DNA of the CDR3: TGTGCCAGCTCACCCTCGAGGGACACTGAAGCTTTCTTT.